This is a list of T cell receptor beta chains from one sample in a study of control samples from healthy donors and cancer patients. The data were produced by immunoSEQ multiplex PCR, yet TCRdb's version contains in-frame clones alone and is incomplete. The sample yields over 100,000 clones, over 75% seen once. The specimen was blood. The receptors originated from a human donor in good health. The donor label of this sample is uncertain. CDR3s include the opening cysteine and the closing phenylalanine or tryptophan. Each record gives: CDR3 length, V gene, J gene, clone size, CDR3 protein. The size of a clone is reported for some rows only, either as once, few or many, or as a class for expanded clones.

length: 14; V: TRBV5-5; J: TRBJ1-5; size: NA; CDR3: CASSLGGTEQPQHF
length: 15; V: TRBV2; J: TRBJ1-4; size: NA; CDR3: CASSEFGGTNEKLFF
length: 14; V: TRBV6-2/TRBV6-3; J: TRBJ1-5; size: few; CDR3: CASSRTGLGQPQHF
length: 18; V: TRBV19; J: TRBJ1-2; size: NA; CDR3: CASSGSAWQNRTNYGYTF
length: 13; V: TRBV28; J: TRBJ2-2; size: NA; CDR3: CATTSSGVMELFF
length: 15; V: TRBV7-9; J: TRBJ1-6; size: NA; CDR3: CASSPDDRVSSPLHF
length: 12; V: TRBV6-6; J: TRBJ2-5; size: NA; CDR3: CASSYRAETQYF
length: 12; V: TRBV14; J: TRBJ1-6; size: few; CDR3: CASSQGKSPLHF
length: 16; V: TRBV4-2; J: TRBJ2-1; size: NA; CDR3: CASSQDFGLARDEQFF
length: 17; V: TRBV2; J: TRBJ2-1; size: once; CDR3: CASSDGAGGGAYNEQFF
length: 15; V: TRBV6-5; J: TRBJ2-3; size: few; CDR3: CASSLQVPSTDTQYF
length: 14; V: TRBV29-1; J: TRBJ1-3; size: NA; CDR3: CSVASGGSGNTIYF
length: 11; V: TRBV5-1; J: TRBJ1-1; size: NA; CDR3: CASSAGLEAFF
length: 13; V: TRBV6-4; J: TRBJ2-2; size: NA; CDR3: CASSEGNTGELFF
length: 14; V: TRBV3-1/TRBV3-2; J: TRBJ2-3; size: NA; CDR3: CASSQRLVGDTQYF
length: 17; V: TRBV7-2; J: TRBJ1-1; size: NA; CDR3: CASSLGGGYSLNTEAFF
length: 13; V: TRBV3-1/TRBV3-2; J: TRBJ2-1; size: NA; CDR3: CASSPRSNNEQFF
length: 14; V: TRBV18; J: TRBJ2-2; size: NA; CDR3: CASSPFKNTGELFF
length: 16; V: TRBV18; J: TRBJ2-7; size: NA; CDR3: CASSPKGTQPSYEQYF
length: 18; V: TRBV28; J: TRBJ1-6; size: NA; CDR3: CASKIDTGGGSYNSPLHF
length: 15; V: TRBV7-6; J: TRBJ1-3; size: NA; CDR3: CASSLGGGGGNTIYF
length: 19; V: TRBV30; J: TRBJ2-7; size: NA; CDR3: CAWSGIPGLAGGSSYEQYF
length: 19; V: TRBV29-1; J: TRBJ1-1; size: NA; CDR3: CSVEPRPGQGALHLTEAFF
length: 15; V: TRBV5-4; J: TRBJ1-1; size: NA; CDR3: CASSPRQTMNTEAFF
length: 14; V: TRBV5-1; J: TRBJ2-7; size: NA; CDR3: CASTLGTGSVEQYF
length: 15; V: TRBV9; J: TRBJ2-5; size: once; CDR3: CASSGSGSAQETQYF
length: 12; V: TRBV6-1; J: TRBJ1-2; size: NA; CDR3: CASSEAEGGYTF
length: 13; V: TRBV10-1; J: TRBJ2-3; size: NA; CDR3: CASQLAGGDTQYF
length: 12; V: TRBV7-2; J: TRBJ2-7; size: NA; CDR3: CASSHLGYEQYF
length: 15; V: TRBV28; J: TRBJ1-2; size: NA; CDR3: CASSRSGMLSYGYTF
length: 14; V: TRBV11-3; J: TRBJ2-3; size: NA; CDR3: CASSLHKSTDTQYF
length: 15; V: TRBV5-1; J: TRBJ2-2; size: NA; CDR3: CASSSDRGSTGELFF
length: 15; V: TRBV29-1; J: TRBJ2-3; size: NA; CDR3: CSVLPTGVPTDTQYF
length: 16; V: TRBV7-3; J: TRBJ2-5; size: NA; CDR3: CASSSGLAGLQETQYF
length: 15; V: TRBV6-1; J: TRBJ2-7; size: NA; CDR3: CASSELPGWDYEQYF
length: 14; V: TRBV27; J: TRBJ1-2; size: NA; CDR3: CASSSLGLNYGYTF
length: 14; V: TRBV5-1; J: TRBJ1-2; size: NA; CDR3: CASSLSASDVGYTF
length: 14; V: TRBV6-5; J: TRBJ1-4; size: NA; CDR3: CASRAGTVNEKLFF
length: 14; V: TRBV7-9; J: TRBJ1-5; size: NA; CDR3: CASSLDGGLQPQHF
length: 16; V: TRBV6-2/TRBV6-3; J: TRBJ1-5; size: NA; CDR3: CASSYVRVRSNQPQHF
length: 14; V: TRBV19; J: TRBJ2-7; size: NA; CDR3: CASSPEGRTYEQYF
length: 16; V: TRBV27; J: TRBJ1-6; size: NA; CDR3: CASSFRPNGGQSPLHF
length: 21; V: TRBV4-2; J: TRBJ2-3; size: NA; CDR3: CASSQFVAGLAGGADTDTQYF
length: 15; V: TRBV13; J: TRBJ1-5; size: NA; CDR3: CASSADQNSNQPQHF
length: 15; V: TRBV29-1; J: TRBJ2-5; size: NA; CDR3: CSVEDITGIQETQYF
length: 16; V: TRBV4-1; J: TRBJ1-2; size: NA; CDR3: CASSGWTGLINYGYTF
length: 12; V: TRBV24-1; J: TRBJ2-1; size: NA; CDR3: CATSEGRWGQFF
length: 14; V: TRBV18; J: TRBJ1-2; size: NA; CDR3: CASSPPVGNYGYTF
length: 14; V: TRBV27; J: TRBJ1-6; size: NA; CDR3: CASSSSSGPSPLHF
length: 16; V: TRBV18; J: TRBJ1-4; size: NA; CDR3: CASSPSASATNEKLFF